These T cell receptor beta chains were read from a single sample in a study of blood T cell repertoires in COVID-19. Here immunoSEQ multiplex PCR was the method, and the copy in TCRdb shows in-frame clones only, minus some. The table includes about 150,000 clones, less than 95% detected once. The source material was peripheral blood. These receptor sequences come from a man in his forties or fifties with acute or convalescent COVID-19. Both conserved end residues are part of each CDR3. The D gene is left open where the match is weak. The size entry is marked missing in some rows and otherwise reads once, few, many or a size class.

v_gene	j_gene	abundance	d_gene	CDR3aa	CDR3nt
TRBV2	TRBJ1-2	NA	NA	CATTGGPNYGYTF	TGTGCCACCACGGGAGGGCCTAACTATGGCTACACCTTC
TRBV18	TRBJ2-1	NA	TRBD1	CASSPPGQGRVEQFF	TGTGCCAGCTCACCTCCGGGACAGGGGAGGGTTGAGCAGTTCTTC
TRBV6-6	TRBJ1-1	NA	NA	CASSYLEGSEAFF	TGTGCCAGCAGTTACCTGGAGGGCTCTGAAGCTTTCTTT
TRBV15	TRBJ2-7	NA	NA	CATSRRLAPRDEQYF	TGTGCCACCAGCAGACGCCTAGCACCTAGGGACGAGCAGTACTTC
TRBV5-4	TRBJ2-2	NA	TRBD1	CASSLGGTGGSGELFF	TGTGCCAGCAGCTTGGGGGGGACAGGGGGCTCCGGGGAGCTGTTTTTT
TRBV6-5	TRBJ1-1	NA	TRBD1	CASSWGQVGRSEAFF	TGTGCCAGCAGTTGGGGACAGGTCGGCCGTTCTGAAGCTTTCTTT
TRBV28	TRBJ2-1	NA	NA	CASSLRVNEQFF	TGTGCCAGCAGTTTACGAGTGAATGAGCAGTTCTTC
TRBV7-6	TRBJ2-2	NA	TRBD2	CASSHRGGLGTGELFF	TGTGCCAGCAGCCACCGGGGGGGCCTCGGCACCGGGGAGCTGTTTTTT
TRBV11-2	TRBJ2-3	NA	TRBD1	CASSFPGQGALDSDTQYF	TGTGCCAGCAGCTTTCCGGGACAGGGGGCGCTGGATTCAGATACGCAGTATTTT
TRBV11-2	TRBJ2-1	NA	NA	CASSLTSSYNEQFF	TGTGCCAGCAGCTTAACTTCCTCCTACAATGAGCAGTTCTTC
TRBV27	TRBJ1-6	once	TRBD1	CASSPRTGGLPLHF	TGTGCCAGCAGTCCTCGGACAGGGGGGCTACCCCTCCACTTT
TRBV11-2	TRBJ2-1	NA	TRBD2	CASSLDLAGGVSYNEQFF	TGTGCCAGCAGCTTAGACCTAGCGGGAGGGGTCTCCTACAATGAGCAGTTCTTC
TRBV18	TRBJ1-5	NA	TRBD1	CASSLNNRGGSNQPQHF	TGTGCCAGCTCACTCAACAACAGGGGCGGTAGCAATCAGCCCCAGCATTTT
TRBV10-3	TRBJ1-2	once	TRBD1	CAISDLGQGASGYTF	TGTGCCATCAGTGATCTGGGACAGGGGGCAAGCGGCTACACCTTC
TRBV10-1	TRBJ2-3	NA	NA	CASSRTPGGTDTQYF	TGCGCCAGCAGTCGCACCCCGGGAGGCACAGATACGCAGTATTTT
TRBV11-2	TRBJ1-5	NA	NA	CASSLDRYQPQHF	TGTGCCAGCAGCTTAGATCGGTATCAGCCCCAGCATTTT
TRBV2	TRBJ1-2	once	NA	CASSEMAGFQDGYTF	TGTGCCAGCAGTGAAATGGCGGGATTTCAGGATGGCTACACCTTC
TRBV5-1	TRBJ2-7	NA	NA	CASSLTGNQGEQYF	TGCGCCAGCAGCTTGACTGGAAACCAGGGGGAGCAGTACTTC
TRBV7-9	TRBJ1-6	few	NA	CASSSPDTGTSFNSPLHF	TGTGCCAGCAGCTCCCCTGATACCGGGACATCCTTTAATTCACCCCTCCACTTT
TRBV11-2	TRBJ1-4	NA	NA	CASSFDPRGEKLFF	TGTGCCAGCAGCTTTGACCCTAGGGGAGAAAAACTGTTTTTT
TRBV14	TRBJ2-5	NA	NA	CASSQLGGGRRLQETQYF	TGTGCCAGCAGCCAACTCGGAGGAGGGAGGAGGCTCCAAGAGACCCAGTACTTC
TRBV12-3/TRBV12-4	TRBJ1-1	once	NA	CASSLTRRTEAFF	TGTGCCAGCAGTTTAACGCGCCGAACTGAAGCTTTCTTT
TRBV5-3	TRBJ2-7	once	TRBD1	CARRVGQGSYEQYF	TGTGCCAGAAGGGTCGGACAGGGCTCCTACGAGCAGTACTTC
TRBV7-2	TRBJ1-4	NA	TRBD1	CASSPGTGRGGGEKLFF	TGTGCCAGCAGTCCCGGGACAGGGAGAGGCGGTGGTGAAAAACTGTTTTTT
TRBV5-4	TRBJ2-5	NA	TRBD1	CASSQTGGSETQYF	TGTGCCAGCAGCCAGACAGGGGGCTCAGAGACCCAGTACTTC
TRBV7-6	TRBJ2-7	NA	NA	CASSLGRYYEQYF	TGTGCCAGCAGCTTAGGCAGGTACTACGAGCAGTACTTC
TRBV2	TRBJ2-2	NA	NA	CASSAGDGTGELFF	TGTGCCAGCAGTGCGGGGGACGGCACCGGGGAGCTGTTTTTT
TRBV15	TRBJ1-5	NA	NA	CATSRVVGADSNQPQHF	TGTGCCACCAGCAGAGTTGTGGGGGCCGATAGCAATCAGCCCCAGCATTTT
TRBV7-3	TRBJ2-6	NA	NA	CASSPRSLSGANVLTF	TGTGCCAGCAGCCCCCGGTCCCTTTCTGGGGCCAACGTCCTGACTTTC
TRBV27	TRBJ2-7	NA	NA	CATSPGSSYEQYF	TGTGCCACCTCCCCCGGGAGCTCCTACGAGCAGTACTTC
TRBV6-6	TRBJ2-2	few	TRBD2	CASSGLAGGRGGELFF	TGTGCCAGCAGCGGACTAGCGGGGGGGCGAGGCGGGGAGCTGTTTTTT